Listed here is a single TCR beta chain. The target antigen is unknown. This sample is drawn from a study of T cell responses to AZD1222 COVID-19 vaccine. CDR3 length equals 14 residues. The germline V gene has CDR1 SNHLY and CDR2 FYNNEI. V gave up 0 bases and J gave up 5 bases, with 10 bases separating them. General observations from the study: Across the whole spike, CD4 TCRs peaked at regions 160-218 and 743-854. Close to half of spike-specific TCRs reportedly recognize unmutated variant regions.

Clones were read by immunoSEQ multiplex PCR, and TCRdb kept only the in-frame ones, dropping some. The data show 90,000 to 95,000 clones, roughly 90% seen once. The sequence was obtained from an adult who received the AZD1222 COVID-19 vaccine. The sample consisted of peripheral blood, taken 28 days after the second AZD1222 dose. This chain joins TRBV2 and TRBJ1-2; D perhaps matches TRBD1 (6 bases). The CDR3 coding sequence is TGTGCCAGCAGTGAAGCTTTAGGGGGGTATGGCTACACCTTC. It translates to CASSEALGGYGYTF.